Sequencing of this T cell receptor (beta chain) was carried out in a study of Tregs in tolerant kidney transplant recipients. Thawed PBMCs were FACS-sorted into unstimulated CD4+CD25+CD127- regulatory T cells, CD4+CD25- non-regulatory cells, CD4 and CD8 cells. Profiled with immunoSEQ multiplex PCR; TCRdb holds only in-frame clones, not every one. The repertoire holds 55,000 to 70,000 clones, with roughly 88% as singletons. This receptor was identified in a human donor who received a combined kidney and bone marrow transplant. Sequenced material: Tregs from blood, taken before the transplant.

The CDR3: CASSFGVPPYEQYF. In DNA, the CDR3 is TGCGCCAGCAGCTTTGGCGTGCCCCCCTACGAGCAGTACTTC. The chain links TRBV5-1 to TRBJ2-7, with D unresolved. This CDR3 comprises 14 residues. Germline CDR1 SGHRS, CDR2 YFSETQ. The V end was cut by 2 bases, the J end by 2 bases, with 11 bases between.